This entry lists 24 T cell receptor beta chains sequenced from one sample in a study of cytomegalovirus exposure and HLA in healthy donors (dated by TCRdb to 2017 to 2019). Library construction relied on the immunoSEQ multiplex PCR assay. TCRdb took this table from immuneACCESS and kept in-frame rearrangements with V and J called. Such tables lack part of the clones; where checked against another copy, unresolved V genes explain under half of the gap, and the rest is unexplained. For this sample there are approximately 220,000 clones; around nine tenths appear just once. The ten biggest clones cover 2.6% of the sample. The specimen was PBMCs. The source is a man between 18 and 35 years old in good health and CMV-seronegative.

The V gene is TRBV28, the J gene TRBJ1-2, with D possibly being TRBD1 (5 bases). The V gene lost 5 bases and the J gene lost 5 bases, with 6 bases spanning the gap. The germline CDR1 and CDR2 sequences are MDHEN and SYDVKM. CDR3 length equals 11 residues. The CDR3 sequence is CASSDRYGYTF. The CDR3, as DNA: TGTGCCAGCAGTGACAGATATGGCTACACCTTC.

V is TRBV19 and J is TRBJ2-3; no firm D call. Germline loops: CDR1 LNHDA, CDR2 SQIVND (reference sequence). The V end lost 4 bases, the J end lost 9 bases, and 14 bases lay between the germline ends. The CDR3 has 13 residues. This chain's CDR3 is CASSTPVPETQYF. CDR3 in DNA: TGTGCCAGTAGTACCCCCGTTCCTGAGACGCAGTATTTT.

This chain connects TRBV6-6 to TRBJ1-1; 9 nucleotides agree with TRBD1. Trimming took 6 bases from V and 4 from J; bases not matched to a gene: 9. This CDR3 has 15 residues. Per germline, CDR1 MNHNY and CDR2 SVGAGI (reference sequence). In DNA form, the CDR3 reads TGTGCCAGCAGGGGGGGGACAGGGAAGGGCACTGAAGCTTTCTTT. The encoded protein is CASRGGTGKGTEAFF.

This chain connects TRBV28 to TRBJ1-4, with a weak D call TRBD1 (5 bases). The length of the CDR3 is 16 residues. Trimming removed 3 bases at V and 8 bases at J, with 19 bases between. Per germline, CDR1 MDHEN and CDR2 SYDVKM. CDR3 amino acids: CASSFAGGPRMEKLFF. CDR3 sequence (DNA): TGTGCCAGCAGTTTTGCGGGGGGACCTAGGATGGAAAAACTGTTTTTT.

This clone has a single count. This sequence joins TRBV28 and TRBJ2-7; TRBD1 matches at 7 bases. V was pared by 7 bases and J by 0 bases, with 3 bases of the junction left unmatched. Germline V lookup: CDR1 MDHEN, CDR2 SYDVKM. The CDR3 is 13 amino acids. CDR3: CASIRDSSYEQYF. The CDR3 DNA follows: TGTGCCAGCATCCGGGACAGCTCCTACGAGCAGTACTTC.

The genes are TRBV5-1 and TRBJ2-5, with TRBD2 matching over 10 bases. This CDR3 contains 16 residues. V lost 4 bases to trimming and J lost 1 base; unmatched junction nucleotides: 7. CDR1 and CDR2 from the germline V gene are SGHRS and YFSETQ. As DNA, the CDR3 is TGCGCCAGCAGCCCGGTACTAGCGGGGTTCCAAGAGACCCAGTACTTC. It codes for CASSPVLAGFQETQYF.

The rearrangement joins TRBV4-3 to TRBJ2-6; 7 bases map to TRBD2. This CDR3 contains 19 residues. Germline trimming cut 3 bases from V and 2 bases from J; bases unmatched to any gene: 13. Germline assignment: CDR1 LGHNA and CDR2 YSLEER. The CDR3 DNA follows: TGCGCCAGCAGCCACGCCTACGGCGGGGGAGCCCCTGGGGCCAACGTCCTGACTTTC. It is translated as CASSHAYGGGAPGANVLTF.

This clone has only a few counts. This chain joins TRBV18 and TRBJ2-7; TRBD1 might be the D (5 bases). The ends were cut back, 8 bases at V and 5 bases at J, with 10 bases in the middle. CDR1 and CDR2 (germline): KGHSH, LQKENI. The CDR3 spans 11 residues. CDR3 residues: CASTPGNEQYF. The CDR3 DNA reads TGTGCCAGCACCCCAGGGAACGAGCAGTACTTC.

The gene calls are TRBV11-2 and TRBJ2-1; D ambiguous. Trimming removed 2 bases from V and 6 bases from J, with 14 bases in between. The CDR3 is 15 residues long. Per germline, CDR1 SGHAT and CDR2 FQNNGV. CDR3 nucleotides: TGTGCCAGCAGCTTACCAACCTCTAGTCTCAATGAGCAGTTCTTC. Its protein product is CASSLPTSSLNEQFF. The complete variable domain, with remaining parts taken from reference TRBV11-2 and TRBJ2-1, reads EAGVAQSPRYKIIEKRQSVAFWCNPISGHATLYWYQQILGQGPKLLIQFQNNGVVDDSQLPKDRFSAERLKGVDSTLKIQPAKLEDSAVYLCASSLPTSSLNEQFFGPGTRLTVL.

The gene calls are TRBV10-3 and TRBJ1-2; D gene uncertain. Germline-derived CDR1 and CDR2 are ENHRY and SYGVKD. The CDR3 covers 13 residues. The V and J ends lost 8 bases and 3 bases respectively, with 13 bases between them. The CDR3 DNA reads as TGTGCCATCGGAGCCCCCCGGGACTATGGCTACACCTTC. This translates into CAIGAPRDYGYTF.

The gene calls are TRBV29-1 and TRBJ2-7; tentatively, D is TRBD1 (5 bases). CDR3 length: 12 amino acids. CDR1 and CDR2 from the germline V gene are SQVTM and ANQGSEA. V shed 2 bases and J shed 3 bases, with 8 bases lying between them. CDR3 nucleotides: TGCAGCGTTGAACTAGGGGACTACGAGCAGTACTTC. It codes for CSVELGDYEQYF.

The chain carries TRBV27 and TRBJ2-1; possible D gene TRBD2, 5 bases. This CDR3 spans 13 amino acids. The germline V gene has CDR1 MNHEY and CDR2 SMNVEV (reference sequence). Trimming removed 10 bases at V and 6 bases at J, with 16 bases between. DNA for the CDR3: TGTGCCACTCACGTTGGGAGCCTCAATGAGCAGTTCTTC. Encoded protein: CATHVGSLNEQFF.

This chain joins TRBV5-1 and TRBJ2-7, with TRBD1 matching 9 bases. CDR1 and CDR2 from the germline V gene are SGHRS and YFSETQ. Trimming cost V 2 bases and J 2 bases; bases outside gene matches: 2. This CDR3 spans 14 amino acids. In DNA form, the CDR3 reads TGCGCCAGCAGCTTCAACAGGGGGCCCTACGAGCAGTACTTC. Residues: CASSFNRGPYEQYF.

The rearrangement joins TRBV13 to TRBJ1-1; D not resolved. Germline V lookup: CDR1 PRHDT, CDR2 FYEKMQ (reference sequence). There are 14 residues in the CDR3. V gave up 0 bases and J gave up 9 bases, with 14 bases separating them. The DNA for the CDR3 is TGTGCCAGCAGCTTAGGCGGAGCAGCATTAAAAGCTTTCTTT. Its protein is CASSLGGAALKAFF.

This chain uses TRBV6-1 with TRBJ2-5; 8 nucleotides agree with TRBD1. The CDR3 contains 13 residues. V shed 7 bases and J 4 bases; nucleotides not matched to a gene: 5. Germline CDR1 and CDR2: MNHNS and SASEGT. CDR3 in DNA: TGTGCCAGCATCCAGGGGGCCGTAGAGACCCAGTACTTC. Its protein is CASIQGAVETQYF.

The rearrangement uses TRBV5-6 and TRBJ2-1; 9 bases align to TRBD2. V lost 0 bases to trimming and J lost 9 bases; unmatched junction nucleotides: 7. The V gene's germline CDR1 is SGHDT and CDR2 YYEEEE. The length of the CDR3 is 15 residues. The CDR3 DNA sequence: TGTGCCAGCAGCTTGGGTGCGGGGGGGCTCTCTGAGCAGTTCTTC. Amino acids: CASSLGAGGLSEQFF.

V usage is TRBV5-1 and J usage is TRBJ2-1; D possibly corresponds to TRBD2 (6 bases). Trimming removed 4 bases from V and 3 bases from J, with 17 bases in between. Germline V gene data show CDR1 as SGHRS and CDR2 as YFSETQ. The CDR3 is 16 amino acids. CDR3 loop: CASSEGTGVIYNEQFF. CDR3 DNA: TGCGCCAGCAGCGAGGGGACTGGGGTTATCTACAATGAGCAGTTCTTC.

This clone was picked up one time. The chain has TRBV6-6 and TRBJ2-1, with a tentative D call TRBD2 (5 bases). This CDR3 spans 15 amino acids. Per the germline V gene, CDR1 is MNHNY and CDR2 is SVGAGI (reference sequence). Trimming shortened V by 3 bases and J by 7 bases, and 16 bases separated the two germline ends. The CDR3 DNA reads as TGTGCCAGCAGTTATGGGGAGATCGGTGGTAATGAGCAGTTCTTC. This gives the protein CASSYGEIGGNEQFF.

The rearrangement uses TRBV5-6 and TRBJ2-5; tentatively, D is TRBD2 (7 bases). The CDR3 runs 15 residues. Trimming pared 3 bases from V and 2 bases from J, leaving 14 bases between. Germline V CDR1 and CDR2: SGHDT, YYEEEE. Written as DNA, the CDR3 is TGTGCCAGCAGCTCGGGGGGCTCCGTACAAGAGACCCAGTACTTC. Amino acids: CASSSGGSVQETQYF.

This clone was seen once. V is TRBV4-3 and J is TRBJ2-7, with D perhaps TRBD2 (5 bases). The CDR3 covers 17 residues. CDR1 and CDR2 (germline): LGHNA, YSLEER. V lost 0 bases to trimming and J lost 0 bases, with 15 bases between them. The CDR3 spells CASSQDSLGAGSYEQYF. The CDR3 DNA follows: TGCGCCAGCAGCCAAGACAGTCTAGGCGCGGGCTCCTACGAGCAGTACTTC.

V is TRBV19 and J is TRBJ2-7, with TRBD1 matching over 7 bases. CDR3 length: 14 amino acids. CDR1 and CDR2 from the germline V gene are LNHDA and SQIVND (reference sequence). V was pared by 7 bases and J by 1 base, with 7 bases of the junction left unmatched. The DNA for the CDR3 is TGTGCCAGTAAACGAGGGACAGAGTCCTACGAGCAGTACTTC. Encoded protein: CASKRGTESYEQYF.

This clone has just one count. The V and J genes are TRBV2 and TRBJ1-1; 8 positions match TRBD1. Per the germline V gene, CDR1 is SNHLY and CDR2 is FYNNEI. V trimming: 8 bases; J trimming: 5 bases; junction bases outside the gene matches: 10. This CDR3 is built from 14 residues. The chain's CDR3 is CASVFGQGVTEAFF. The CDR3 bases are TGTGCCAGCGTATTCGGACAGGGAGTGACTGAAGCTTTCTTT.

This sequence joins TRBV6-1 and TRBJ2-2, with TRBD1 identical over 7 bases. The CDR3 is made up of 13 amino acids. The ends lost 6 bases at V and 6 bases at J; junction bases unmatched: 4. CDR1 is MNHNS, CDR2 SASEGT, per germline. CDR3 sequence: CASSNDRAGELFF. The CDR3 nucleotides read TGTGCCAGCAGCAATGACAGGGCCGGGGAGCTGTTTTTT.

The chain uses TRBV27 and TRBJ2-1, with D possibly matching TRBD2 (5 bases). Trimming left V 3 bases short and J 9 bases short, with 12 bases between. Germline values: CDR1 MNHEY, CDR2 SMNVEV (reference sequence). The CDR3 contains 13 residues. In nucleotides, the CDR3 is TGTGCCAGCAGTTTTTGGAGCGCGGGTGAGCAGTTCTTC. It codes for CASSFWSAGEQFF.